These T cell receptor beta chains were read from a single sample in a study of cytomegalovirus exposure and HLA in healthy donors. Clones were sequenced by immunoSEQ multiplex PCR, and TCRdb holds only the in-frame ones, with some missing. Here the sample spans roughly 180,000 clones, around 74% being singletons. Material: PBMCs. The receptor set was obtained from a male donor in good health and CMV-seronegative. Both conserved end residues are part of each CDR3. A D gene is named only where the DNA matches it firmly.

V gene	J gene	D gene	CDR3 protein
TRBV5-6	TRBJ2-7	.	CASSSEGWESSYEQYF
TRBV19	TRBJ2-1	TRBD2	CASRPGTSGAHEQFF
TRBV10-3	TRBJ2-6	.	CASDRGSGANVLTF
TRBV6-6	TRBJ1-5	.	CASTPQSNQPQHF
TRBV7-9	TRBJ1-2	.	CSSSYRDYGYTF
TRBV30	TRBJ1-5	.	CAWSVDRREQPQHF
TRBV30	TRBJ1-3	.	CAWRQGRSSGNTIYF
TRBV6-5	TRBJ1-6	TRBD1	CASSWDRTNSPLHF
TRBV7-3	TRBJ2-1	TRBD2	CASSSGTSGSPKFF
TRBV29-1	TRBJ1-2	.	CSASGGNYGYTF
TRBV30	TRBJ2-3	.	CAWARGDTQYF
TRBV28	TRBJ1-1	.	CASLGDGTEAFF
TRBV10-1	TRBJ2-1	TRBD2	CASSTMTSGAYNEQFF
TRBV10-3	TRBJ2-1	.	CATSDAGHEQFF
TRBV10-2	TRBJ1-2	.	CASSEAGAYGYTF
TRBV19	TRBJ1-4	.	CASSTPKGGYRNEKLFF
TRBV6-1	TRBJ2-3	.	CASRPLGDTQYF
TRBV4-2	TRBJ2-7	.	CASSQHYEQYF
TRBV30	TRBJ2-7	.	CALRDYEQYF
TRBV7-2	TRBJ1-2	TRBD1	CASSLVTGPGANYGYTF
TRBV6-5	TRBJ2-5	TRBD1	CASSFQTGAEETQYF
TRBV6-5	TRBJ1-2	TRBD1	CASSPGQGVGGYTF
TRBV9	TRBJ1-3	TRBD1	CASSVGGTGETGNTIYF
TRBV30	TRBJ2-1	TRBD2	CAWRPAGGTLRLF
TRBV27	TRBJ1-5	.	CASTRRWGDNQPQHF
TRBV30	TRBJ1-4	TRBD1	CAWSVKGQRPEKLFF
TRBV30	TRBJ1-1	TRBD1	CAWSNPTGGGFVAFF
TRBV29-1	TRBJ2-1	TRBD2	CSGCRTSGGNEQFF
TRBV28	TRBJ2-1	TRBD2	CASSLVGRLAGVRLNEQFF
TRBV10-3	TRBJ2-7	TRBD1	CAIRGQGYYEQYF
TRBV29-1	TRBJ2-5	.	CSVERETQYF